Shown below are 8 T cell receptor beta chains from a single sample sequenced in a study of T cell changes during pregnancy in multiple sclerosis. TCRdb's copy holds only in-frame clones and misses some; the assay was immunoSEQ multiplex PCR. The sample yields tens of thousands of clones, around 93% seen once. This specimen was peripheral blood, taken before pregnancy. The receptors were sampled from a female donor with multiple sclerosis, enrolled in a pregnancy study.

V is TRBV5-4 and J is TRBJ2-5, with 13 bases fitting TRBD2. The CDR3 length is 15 residues. J was trimmed by 3 bases and V by 5 bases; bases with no gene match: 4. Germline CDR1 reads SGHNT; CDR2 reads YYREEE (reference sequence). CDR3 amino acids: CASSSGLAGEETQYF. The DNA for the CDR3 is TGTGCCAGCAGTTCTGGACTAGCGGGAGAAGAGACCCAGTACTTC.

This chain connects TRBV4-3 to TRBJ1-5; tentative D call: TRBD1 (5 bases). The germline gives CDR1 LGHNA, CDR2 YSLEER. CDR3 length equals 16 residues. V was cut by 0 bases and J by 7 bases, with 16 bases left in between. Here the CDR3 DNA reads TGCGCCAGCAGCCAAGATCTGCGGCAGGGTGGGCAGCCCCAGCATTTT. This codes for CASSQDLRQGGQPQHF.

The chain carries TRBV11-2 and TRBJ2-7; no clear D. V dropped 5 bases and J dropped 3 bases, with 14 bases sitting between them. CDR1 and CDR2 from the germline V gene are SGHAT and FQNNGV. This CDR3 is built from 14 residues. The CDR3 loop reads CASSLNVAYYEQYF. The DNA for the CDR3 is TGTGCCAGCAGCCTAAATGTCGCGTACTACGAGCAGTACTTC.

V usage is TRBV5-1 and J usage is TRBJ2-7, with 7 bases fitting TRBD1. The CDR3 has 16 residues. Germline CDR1 is SGHRS and CDR2 is YFSETQ. J lost 9 bases, V lost 0 bases, and 15 bases had no gene match. In DNA, the CDR3 is TGCGCCAGCAGCTTGGGGGGGACAGAAAAGTTGAGAGGGCAGTACTTC. Amino acid sequence: CASSLGGTEKLRGQYF. The variable domain in full, completed from reference TRBV5-1 and TRBJ2-7, reads KAGVTQTPRYLIKTRGQQVTLSCSPISGHRSVSWYQQTPGQGLQFLFEYFSETQRNKGNFPGRFSGRQFSNSRSEMNVSTLELGDSALYLCASSLGGTEKLRGQYFGPGTRLTVT.

The genes are TRBV7-2 and TRBJ1-5, with 9 nucleotides matching TRBD1. This CDR3 is built from 17 residues. The V segment lost 5 bases and the J segment 0 bases; nucleotides outside the gene matches: 8. CDR1 and CDR2 from the germline V gene are SGHTA and FQGNSA. For the CDR3, the DNA is TGTGCCAGCAGCCAAGGGTCGGGACAGGGTAGCAATCAGCCCCAGCATTTT. It encodes CASSQGSGQGSNQPQHF.

V and J are TRBV19 and TRBJ1-5; D is undetermined. V shed 3 bases and J shed 0 bases, with 9 bases lying between them. Germline V CDR1 and CDR2: LNHDA, SQIVND (reference sequence). There are 15 residues in the CDR3. CDR3 nucleotides: TGTGCCAGTAGTATGAAGACATATAGCAATCAGCCCCAGCATTTT. Protein product: CASSMKTYSNQPQHF.

The V gene is TRBV7-8, the J gene TRBJ2-7; TRBD1 matches at 9 bases. The germline gives CDR1 SGHVS, CDR2 FQNEAQ. J gave up 4 bases and V 1 base, and 5 bases lay outside the gene matches. CDR3 length: 15 amino acids. The DNA for the CDR3 is TGTGCCAGCAGCTTAGAACAGGGGGCGGGGTACGAGCAGTACTTC. It yields the protein CASSLEQGAGYEQYF.

This chain links TRBV13 with TRBJ2-3; maybe TRBD2 (6 bases). The germline CDR1 and CDR2 sequences are PRHDT and FYEKMQ (reference sequence). Trimming took off 3 bases at V and 0 bases at J, with 16 bases between the two ends. The CDR3 totals 17 residues. This CDR3 is CASSFATSGTSTDTQYF. In DNA form, the CDR3 reads TGTGCCAGCAGCTTCGCTACTTCCGGGACTAGCACAGATACGCAGTATTTT.